The TCR beta chain under discussion was sequenced for a study of T-cell reconstitution after alpha-beta-depleted transplantation in children. During its preparation, the TCRbeta library received unique molecular identifiers. TCRdb reanalysed the PCR reads using MiXCR and keeps one entry per CDR3 protein. Of just under 550,000 distinct CDR3 sequences in the sample, approximately 20% were seen once. Looked up from germline, CDR1 is SNHLY and CDR2 is FYNNEI. V dropped 10 bases and J dropped 0; count of bases not matched to a gene: 9. The CDR3 extends over 15 amino acids. The table lists this clonotype with a few counts.

This sequence joins TRBV2 and TRBJ2-1; 7 bases fit TRBD2. This sample comprised PBMCs from the stem cell graft donor, obtained from the stem cell graft. This TCR derives from a human donor who donated a stem cell graft to a child with acute lymphoblastic leukemia. CDR3 DNA sequence: TGTGCCATCCAACTGCGGGAGTTCTCCTACAATGAGCAGTTCTTC. It translates to CAIQLREFSYNEQFF.